This TCR beta chain was sequenced during a study of blood T cell repertoires in COVID-19. Study in general: COVID-19 samples from acute and convalescent phases originated in the United States, Italy and Spain. PBMCs, B-cell-depleted T cells, or T cells provided the cDNA or gDNA that made up the material.

V was trimmed by 11 bases and J by 1 base, leaving 13 bases between them. Germline V CDR1 and CDR2: MGHRA, YSYEKL. The CDR3 sequence is 13 residues long. Method: immunoSEQ multiplex PCR; TCRdb's copy keeps in-frame clones and lacks some. The sample consists of roughly 150,000 clones, around nine tenths of them appearing once. Sequencing was done on a sample of peripheral blood. The TCR sequence derives from an elderly woman with COVID-19, enrolled during active disease. The chain recombines TRBV4-1 with TRBJ2-3, with D tentatively TRBD2 (5 bases). The CDR3 region is CASRQEGTDTQYF. The CDR3 DNA is TGCGCCTCGAGGCAGGAGGGCACAGATACGCAGTATTTT.